A single sample is the source of the 18 T cell receptor beta chains below, sequenced in a study of blood T cell repertoires in COVID-19. The data were produced by immunoSEQ multiplex PCR, yet TCRdb's version contains in-frame clones alone and is incomplete. The repertoire holds roughly 100,000 clones, with more than 90% as singletons. The sequenced sample consisted of peripheral blood. The source is a man younger than 35 with acute or convalescent COVID-19.

This chain links TRBV5-4 with TRBJ1-2, with 12 bases that match TRBD1. V dropped 1 base and J dropped 5; count of bases not matched to a gene: 12. The CDR3 sequence is 18 residues long. CDR1 SGHNT and CDR2 YYREEE come from the germline V gene (reference sequence). The CDR3 reads CASSLPPLGQGARYGYTF. For the CDR3, the DNA is TGTGCCAGCAGCTTGCCCCCCCTGGGACAGGGGGCAAGGTATGGCTACACCTTC.

The rearrangement joins TRBV7-9 to TRBJ2-2, with 11 bases that match TRBD2. V was clipped by 5 bases and J by 2 bases; unmatched bases: 10. The length of the CDR3 is 18 residues. The germline V gene encodes CDR1 SEHNR and CDR2 FQNEAQ (reference sequence). For the CDR3, the DNA is TGTGCCAGCAGCCCGCGACTAGCGGGAAAACGAAACACCGGGGAGCTGTTTTTT. The encoded protein is CASSPRLAGKRNTGELFF.

V and J are TRBV27 and TRBJ2-7; the match to TRBD1 covers 8 bases. Trimming removed 4 bases from V and 0 bases from J; junction bases left unmatched: 5. The germline gives CDR1 MNHEY, CDR2 SMNVEV (reference sequence). CDR3 length: 15 residues. CDR3 nucleotides: TGTGCCAGCAGTTCCAAGACAGGGGTCTCCTACGAGCAGTACTTC. Its translation: CASSSKTGVSYEQYF.

This clone was counted a single time. The chain has TRBV19 and TRBJ2-7; D is unclear. From germline, CDR1 is LNHDA and CDR2 SQIVND (reference sequence). This CDR3 spans 13 amino acids. V dropped 0 bases and J dropped 5 bases, with 8 bases sitting between them. CDR3 residues: CASSIDIQNEQYF. The DNA for the CDR3 is TGTGCCAGTAGTATAGATATCCAGAACGAGCAGTACTTC.

This clone was recorded once. V is TRBV6-5 and J is TRBJ1-2; 7 bases are shared with TRBD1. This CDR3 is built from 14 residues. J gave up 4 bases and V 4 bases, and 6 bases lay outside the gene matches. CDR1 and CDR2 (germline): MNHEY, SVGAGI. This CDR3 is CASSSYRGSYGYTF. CDR3 nucleotides: TGTGCCAGCAGTTCTTACAGGGGTTCCTATGGCTACACCTTC.

The chain couples TRBV24-1 to TRBJ2-3; 8 bases fit TRBD1. The V segment lost 2 bases and the J segment 0 bases; nucleotides outside the gene matches: 9. This CDR3 has 18 residues. In germline, CDR1 is KGHDR, CDR2 SFDVKD. CDR3 amino acids: CATSDWRATGASTDTQYF. DNA of the CDR3: TGTGCCACCAGTGATTGGAGGGCGACAGGGGCTAGCACAGATACGCAGTATTTT.

The chain employs TRBV6-5 and TRBJ2-1; D gene uncertain. CDR3 size: 13 residues. Trimming shortened V by 6 bases and J by 5 bases, and 11 bases separated the two germline ends. Germline assignment: CDR1 MNHEY and CDR2 SVGAGI. CDR3 amino acids: CASSRRSHNEQFF. DNA of the CDR3: TGTGCCAGCAGCCGCCGGAGCCACAATGAGCAGTTCTTC.

This CDR3 reads CASSEPAGLSNEKLFF. The CDR3 DNA sequence: TGTGCCAGCAGTGAACCAGCAGGGTTATCTAATGAAAAACTGTTTTTT. V usage is TRBV6-1 and J usage is TRBJ1-4; D is perhaps TRBD1 (5 bases). The CDR3 has 16 amino acids. CDR1 and CDR2 (germline): MNHNS, SASEGT. Trimming stripped 2 bases from V and 3 bases from J, with 13 bases between.

The genes are TRBV6-1 and TRBJ1-1; perhaps TRBD1 as D (5 bases). V lost 2 bases to trimming and J lost 4 bases, with 11 bases between them. This CDR3 contains 14 residues. Looked up from germline, CDR1 is MNHNS and CDR2 is SASEGT. The CDR3 sequence: CASSELREGTEAFF. CDR3 sequence (DNA): TGTGCCAGCAGTGAACTCAGGGAGGGCACTGAAGCTTTCTTT.

The genes are TRBV27 and TRBJ1-5; a possible D gene is TRBD1 (6 bases). Trimming left V 6 bases short and J 9 bases short, with 18 bases between. CDR3 length equals 14 residues. Germline CDR1 MNHEY, CDR2 SMNVEV (reference sequence). As DNA, the CDR3 is TGTGCCAGCAGCCGGGGGGACATTTTGGGGCCCCAGCATTTT. This encodes CASSRGDILGPQHF.

The chain has TRBV19 and TRBJ1-2; D perhaps matches TRBD1 (5 bases). Germline CDR1 reads LNHDA; CDR2 reads SQIVND (reference sequence). Trimming took 5 bases from V and 6 from J, leaving 16 bases between them. This CDR3 is 14 amino acids long. The CDR3 region has the DNA TGTGCCAGTAGTGTAGTAACGGGGACTAATGGCTACACCTTC. Translation: CASSVVTGTNGYTF.

The rearrangement links TRBV5-4 to TRBJ2-1; 9 nucleotides align to TRBD2. Looked up from germline, CDR1 is SGHNT and CDR2 is YYREEE (reference sequence). The CDR3 extends over 16 amino acids. J lost 2 bases, V lost 3 bases, and 6 bases had no gene match. The CDR3 loop is CASSSPAGGTYNEQFF. The CDR3 nucleotides read TGTGCCAGCAGCTCGCCGGCGGGAGGGACCTACAATGAGCAGTTCTTC.

The genes are TRBV6-4 and TRBJ1-6; 8 bases fit TRBD1. The germline CDR1 and CDR2 sequences are MRHNA and SNTAGT. The CDR3 sequence is 17 residues long. Losses at the gene ends were 3 bases for V and 7 bases for J; bases not matched to a gene: 11. The CDR3 here is CASSESTGARENSPLHF. The CDR3 DNA reads TGTGCCAGCAGTGAATCGACAGGGGCTAGGGAAAATTCACCCCTCCACTTT.

The J gene is TRBJ1-4, the V gene TRBV6-2 or TRBV6-3; D gene uncertain. Germline V gene data show CDR1 as MNHEY and CDR2 as SVGEGT. The V end lost 5 bases, the J end lost 5 bases, and 6 bases lay between the germline ends. This CDR3 is 12 amino acids long. The CDR3 sequence: CASSRVNEKLFF. The DNA of the CDR3 is TGTGCCAGCAGTCGGGTAAATGAAAAACTGTTTTTT.

The V gene is TRBV19, the J gene TRBJ1-4, with 9 bases aligning to TRBD1. Per germline, CDR1 LNHDA and CDR2 SQIVND (reference sequence). The CDR3 is 14 amino acids. V was pared by 9 bases and J by 4 bases, with 6 bases of the junction left unmatched. The CDR3 sequence: CASLDRGGNEKLFF. The CDR3, as DNA: TGTGCCAGCTTGGACAGGGGAGGTAATGAAAAACTGTTTTTT. Looking up the rest from reference TRBV19 and TRBJ1-4 gives the full variable domain: DGGITQSPKYLFRKEGQNVTLSCEQNLNHDAMYWYRQDPGQGLRLIYYSQIVNDFQKGDIAEGYSVSREKKESFPLTVTSAQKNPTAFYLCASLDRGGNEKLFFGSGTQLSVL.

The chain joins TRBV11-2 to TRBJ2-7, with no clear D. In germline, CDR1 is SGHAT, CDR2 FQNNGV. Between the trimmed V and J ends, which lost 0 bases and 0 bases, there was a span of 6 bases. This CDR3 is built from 14 residues. CDR3 sequence (DNA): TGTGCCAGCAGCTTAGATAGTATCTCCTACGAGCAGTACTTC. Its protein is CASSLDSISYEQYF.

The chain uses TRBV10-3 and TRBJ1-5; the D gene is possibly TRBD1 (5 bases). Per germline, CDR1 ENHRY and CDR2 SYGVKD. Trimming took off 8 bases at V and 2 bases at J, with 13 bases between the two ends. The CDR3 consists of 14 residues. This chain's CDR3 is CAIGGGGGNQPQHF. DNA for the CDR3: TGTGCCATCGGGGGAGGAGGTGGCAATCAGCCCCAGCATTTT.

CDR3 in DNA: TGTGCCAGCAGCTTGGGACAGGGTTCCTACAATGAGCAGTTCTTC. It codes for CASSLGQGSYNEQFF. This chain uses TRBV5-6 with TRBJ2-1; 7 nucleotides agree with TRBD1. Germline V gene lookup returns CDR1 SGHDT and CDR2 YYEEEE. The CDR3 sequence is 15 residues long. Losses at the gene ends were 0 bases for V and 1 base for J; bases not matched to a gene: 1.